This T cell receptor (beta chain) was captured by sequencing in a study of T cell repertoires in cytomegalovirus infection. For the study at large: Well-studied HLA-B-restricted CMV epitopes were used in the study alongside recently identified HLA-C-restricted ones. Both a matching HLA type and CMV infection were indicated by public TCR beta signatures. Study observations and caveats: The cumulative frequency of public TCR beta families identified carriers of CMV plus the relevant HLA. HLA-C-restricted TCR beta clonotypes specific for CMV led the ex vivo response.

In this sample, this clonotype turned up a few times. The antigen remains unidentified. TCRdb reprocessed the reads with MiXCR, giving one entry per CDR3 protein. There are about 150,000 distinct CDR3 sequences in the sample; approximately 30% occur only once, and about 50% lies in the top ten. The receptor was isolated from a human donor in good health (CMV status not recorded). Some clones in this sample may be carry-over from other donors' samples. Material: CD8+ T cells from cultured PBMCs, obtained from culture after CMV antigen stimulation.

CDR3 sequence: CASSIGGENEQFF. The CDR3 DNA reads TGTGCCAGTAGTATAGGGGGCGAGAATGAGCAGTTCTTC. The chain links TRBV19 to TRBJ2-1, with TRBD1 as a possible D gene (5 bases). The CDR3 runs 13 residues. V was shortened by 1 base and J by 7 bases, with 8 bases between the two germline ends. Germline values: CDR1 LNHDA, CDR2 SQIVND (reference sequence).